This is a list of T cell receptor beta chains from one sample in a study of Ad26.COV2.S vaccination and SARS-CoV-2 variants. The method was immunoSEQ multiplex PCR; TCRdb's version includes in-frame clones alone and lacks a portion of them. The table has about 460,000 clones, 89% seen once; the top ten hold around 1.6%. Material: peripheral blood, obtained in a trial of Ad26.COV2.S vaccine versus placebo. The receptor set was obtained from a person between 18 and 60 years old who received the Ad26.COV2.S COVID-19 vaccine or a placebo. The CDR3 runs from the conserved cysteine through the conserved F or W. A D gene is named only where the DNA matches it firmly. For some rows the clone size is stated as once, few or many, or as a class when expanded; others skip it.

CDR3,DNA,D,size,J,V
CASSYRPSGEQFF,TGTGCCAGCAGTTATAGACCCTCGGGTGAGCAGTTCTTC,.,.,TRBJ2-1,TRBV6-5
CSVEGARDGTNYGYTF,TGCAGCGTTGAAGGGGCCCGGGACGGTACTAACTATGGCTACACCTTC,.,.,TRBJ1-2,TRBV29-1
CASSLGTGTGLFF,TGTGCCAGCAGCTTAGGGACGGGGACAGGGCTGTTCTTC,TRBD1,.,TRBJ2-1,TRBV7-9
CASSLGGGLAGFQETQYF,TGTGCCAGCAGCTTGGGGGGGGGACTAGCGGGATTCCAAGAGACCCAGTACTTC,TRBD2,once,TRBJ2-5,TRBV5-4
CATSRVGRASNTIYF,TGTGCCACCAGCAGAGTTGGCAGGGCATCGAACACCATATATTTT,.,few,TRBJ1-3,TRBV15
CASSRTGGNEKLFF,TGCGCCAGCAGCCGGACAGGCGGTAATGAAAAACTGTTTTTT,TRBD1,.,TRBJ1-4,TRBV5-1
CASTKAGSYNEQFF,TGTGCCAGCACAAAAGCAGGCAGCTACAATGAGCAGTTCTTC,.,.,TRBJ2-1,TRBV6-5
CASSPMKRGNTGELFF,TGCGCCAGCAGCCCAATGAAAAGGGGTAACACCGGGGAGCTGTTTTTT,.,.,TRBJ2-2,TRBV5-1
CSVESRSGTSADTQYF,TGCAGCGTTGAATCCAGGTCGGGGACTAGCGCAGATACGCAGTATTTT,TRBD2,.,TRBJ2-3,TRBV29-1
CASSEARQARHTQYF,TGTGCCAGCAGTGAAGCGCGACAGGCACGTCATACGCAGTATTTT,.,.,TRBJ2-3,TRBV2
CASSYSGNEQFF,TGTGCCAGCAGTTACTCTGGCAATGAGCAGTTCTTC,.,once,TRBJ2-1,TRBV6-5
CASSLMSRRETQYF,TGCGCCAGCAGCTTAATGAGTAGAAGAGAGACCCAGTACTTC,.,.,TRBJ2-5,TRBV5-1
CASSTGTEAFNIQYF,TGTGCCAGCAGCACCGGGACAGAAGCATTTAACATTCAGTACTTC,TRBD1,.,TRBJ2-4,TRBV11-1
CASSGGAAPSGANVLTF,TGCGCCAGCAGTGGGGGGGCCGCCCCCTCTGGGGCCAACGTCCTGACTTTC,.,.,TRBJ2-6,TRBV10-2
CASSAVRGFSYEQYF,TGCGCCAGCAGCGCTGTCCGGGGCTTCTCCTACGAGCAGTACTTC,.,.,TRBJ2-7,TRBV10-2
CASSFAGGFTGELFF,TGTGCCAGCAGCTTCGCGGGGGGATTTACCGGGGAGCTGTTTTTT,TRBD2,.,TRBJ2-2,TRBV3-1/TRBV3-2